Sequencing of this TCR beta chain was carried out in a study of technical replicates of blood from a handful of donors. The repertoire was sequenced with immunoSEQ multiplex PCR; TCRdb's copy has only in-frame clones and lacks some. The repertoire holds tens of thousands of clones, 94% seen once, with around 0.37% in the top ten. This CDR3 is 15 amino acids long. J was trimmed by 8 bases and V by 0 bases; bases with no gene match: 7. Germline-derived CDR1 and CDR2 are LGHNA and YSLEER. This TCR came from a human donor in good health. The sequencing sample was made of T cells isolated from PBMCs. V usage is TRBV4-3 and J usage is TRBJ1-2; 9 bases map to TRBD1. CDR3 sequence (DNA): TGCGCCAGCAGCCAAGACTCGGGACAGGGCTGGGGCTACACCTTC. Amino acid sequence: CASSQDSGQGWGYTF.